The TCR beta chain described here comes from a study of chemoradiotherapy in HPV16-positive cancers. Overall study context: Candidate HPV-specific clones and shared TCR motifs came from a couple of HPV16-positive patients.

On this clone: Its target is not known.

Only in-frame clones appear in the TCRdb table, and some are missing; sequencing was by immunoSEQ multiplex PCR. Among over 10,000 clones, roughly 77% were seen once, and the ten largest hold 2.2%. Study-level points and caveats: Functional assays defining HPV-specific T cells used only a couple of HPV16-positive patients. During treatment, candidate HPV-specific clones and E7-related motifs expanded in tumor. In HPV16-positive patients, HPV-responsive T-cell expansion tracked better recurrence-free survival.

Sample acquisition took place from a patient who underwent chemoradiotherapy. The sequence derives from a human donor with HPV-associated anogenital cancer.

CDR3 bases: TGTGCCAGCAGCTTAGGGGTAGGGTCCTACGAGCAGTACTTC. This encodes CASSLGVGSYEQYF. The chain has TRBV11-2 and TRBJ2-7; D unclear. CDR3 size: 14 residues. The V and J ends lost 1 base and 1 base respectively, with 8 bases between them. Germline CDR1 SGHAT, CDR2 FQNNGV.